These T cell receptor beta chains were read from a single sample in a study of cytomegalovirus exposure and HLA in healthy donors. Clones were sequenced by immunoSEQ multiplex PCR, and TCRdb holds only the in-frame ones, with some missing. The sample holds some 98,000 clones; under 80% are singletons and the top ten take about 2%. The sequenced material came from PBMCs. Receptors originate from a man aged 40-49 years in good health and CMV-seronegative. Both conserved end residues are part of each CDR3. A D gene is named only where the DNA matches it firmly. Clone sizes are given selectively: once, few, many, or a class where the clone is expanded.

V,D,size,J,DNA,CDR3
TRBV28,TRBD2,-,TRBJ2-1,TGTGCCAGCAGTTCCTTATCCGGGACTAGCGGGAGTTGGAACAATGAGCAGTTCTTC,CASSSLSGTSGSWNNEQFF
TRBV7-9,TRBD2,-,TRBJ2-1,TGTGCCAGCAGCCGGATCGGAGCGGGAGGTCTCAACAATGAGCAGTTCTTC,CASSRIGAGGLNNEQFF
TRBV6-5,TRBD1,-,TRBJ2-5,TGTGCCAGCAATCGACCGGGACAGGGAACAGAGACCCAGTACTTC,CASNRPGQGTETQYF
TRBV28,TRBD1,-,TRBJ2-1,TGTGCCAGCAGCGCAACAGGGGGTCGGGGCAATGAGCAGTTCTTC,CASSATGGRGNEQFF
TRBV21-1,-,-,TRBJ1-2,TGTGCCAGCATCGGACAGGATTGGGGCTACACCTTC,CASIGQDWGYTF
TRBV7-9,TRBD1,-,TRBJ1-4,TGTTCCAGCAGCTCGGACAGGGGGAATGAAAAACTGTTTTTT,CSSSSDRGNEKLFF
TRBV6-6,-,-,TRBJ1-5,TGTGCCAGCAGTTACTCGGGGCAGGTCAATCAGCCCCAGCATTTT,CASSYSGQVNQPQHF
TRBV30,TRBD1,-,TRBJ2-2,TGTGCCTGGGTAGACAGGGTCTATACCGGGGAGCTGTTTTTT,CAWVDRVYTGELFF
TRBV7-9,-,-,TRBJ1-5,TGTGCCAGCAGCTTAACAGATAGCAATCAGCCCCAGCATTTT,CASSLTDSNQPQHF
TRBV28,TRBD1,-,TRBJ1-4,TGTGCCAGCAGTCGAGAGGTTGGACAGGGAGAAAAACTGTTTTTT,CASSREVGQGEKLFF
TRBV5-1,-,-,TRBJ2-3,TGCGCCAGCAGCTTGACGGCTAGCGGCACAGATACGCAGTATTTT,CASSLTASGTDTQYF
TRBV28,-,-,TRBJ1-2,TGTGCCAGCAGTATAAATCAGGATCCCTATGGCTACACCTTC,CASSINQDPYGYTF
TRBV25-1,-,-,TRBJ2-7,TGTGCCAGCAGTGAATATTCTCTCGAGCAGTACTTC,CASSEYSLEQYF
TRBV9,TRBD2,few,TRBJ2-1,TGTGCCAGCAGCGTAGGGCTAGCGGGGGTTGAGCAGTTCTTC,CASSVGLAGVEQFF
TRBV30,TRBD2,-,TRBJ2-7,TGTGCCTGGAGTGAGACTAGCGGGGCATACGAGCAGTACTTC,CAWSETSGAYEQYF
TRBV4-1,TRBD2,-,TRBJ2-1,TGCGCCAGCAGCCAAGCGGGGGGTTACTACAATGAGCAGTTCTTC,CASSQAGGYYNEQFF
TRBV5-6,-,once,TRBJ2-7,TGTGCCAGCAGCTTGCGGGTAACCCCCTACGAGCAGTACTTC,CASSLRVTPYEQYF
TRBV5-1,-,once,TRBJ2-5,TGCGCCAGCAGCGTTCACAGGGCGGAGACCCAGTACTTC,CASSVHRAETQYF
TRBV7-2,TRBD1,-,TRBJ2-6,TGTGCCAGCAGCTCAACGCGACAGGGGGCACACGCAGGGGCCAACGTCCTGACTTTC,CASSSTRQGAHAGANVLTF
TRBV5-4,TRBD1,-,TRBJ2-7,TGTGCCAGCAGCGAGGATTTCCCGGACAGGGGTCGCGAGCAGTACTTC,CASSEDFPDRGREQYF
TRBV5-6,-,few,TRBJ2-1,TGTGCCAGCAGCTTGGATCTAGTCGACAATGAGCAGTTCTTC,CASSLDLVDNEQFF
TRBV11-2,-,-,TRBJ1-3,TGTGCCAGCAGCTTTTCCACTGGAAACACCATATATTTT,CASSFSTGNTIYF
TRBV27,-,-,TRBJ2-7,TGTGCCAGCAGTCCGGCTCCGGCTGGGGCAGCCTACGAGCAGTACTTC,CASSPAPAGAAYEQYF
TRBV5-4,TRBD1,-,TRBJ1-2,TGTGCCAGCACCGTGGACAGGACCGACTATGGCTACACCTTC,CASTVDRTDYGYTF
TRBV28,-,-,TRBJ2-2,TGTGCCAGCAGTTTTGGGGGCCTCTACGTCGGGGAGCTGTTTTTT,CASSFGGLYVGELFF
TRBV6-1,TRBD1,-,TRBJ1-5,TGTGCCAGCATTACGACAGGGGGCGGTCAGCCCCAGCATTTT,CASITTGGGQPQHF
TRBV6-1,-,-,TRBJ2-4,TGTGCCAGCAGTGAATATTGGCGGGAAAAAAACATTCAGTACTTC,CASSEYWREKNIQYF
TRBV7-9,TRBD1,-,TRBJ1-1,TGTGCCAGCAGCTATGGGGAACAGGGGTGGGCTTTCTTT,CASSYGEQGWAFF
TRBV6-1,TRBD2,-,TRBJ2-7,TGTGCCAGCACCCCCCTAGCGGGAGTTTTTGAGCAGTACTTC,CASTPLAGVFEQYF
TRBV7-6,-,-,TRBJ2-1,TGTGCCAGCAGCGCGGACTACACCATCTACAATGAGCAGTTCTTC,CASSADYTIYNEQFF
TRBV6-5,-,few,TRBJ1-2,TGTGCCAGCAGTCCACGACAGACTAACTATGGCTACACCTTC,CASSPRQTNYGYTF
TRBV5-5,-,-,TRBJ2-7,TGTGCCAGCAGCTTGGATGCCAGGTCCTACGAGCAGTACTTC,CASSLDARSYEQYF
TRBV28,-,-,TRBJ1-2,TGTGCCAGCAGTTCCCCTACCCGAGGGGGACAACCCCTCGGCTACACCTTC,CASSSPTRGGQPLGYTF
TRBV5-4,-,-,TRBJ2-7,TGTGCCAGCAGCGGGACAAATTCCTACGAGCAGTACTTC,CASSGTNSYEQYF
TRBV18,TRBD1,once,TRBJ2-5,TGTGCCAGCTCACAGCAGACAGGGTCGGAGGAGACCCAGTACTTC,CASSQQTGSEETQYF
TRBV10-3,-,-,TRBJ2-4,TGTGCCATCAGTGAGCGTCAGGGTGGAAACATTCAGTACTTC,CAISERQGGNIQYF
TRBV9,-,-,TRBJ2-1,TGTGCCAGCGGGGAGGCGGGCTACAATGAGCAGTTCTTC,CASGEAGYNEQFF
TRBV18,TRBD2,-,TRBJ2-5,TGTGCCAGCTCACTTCGACTAGCGGGGCGGGGCCAAGAGACCCAGTACTTC,CASSLRLAGRGQETQYF
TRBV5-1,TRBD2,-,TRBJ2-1,TGCGCCAGCAGCTTTAGCGGGGATGGAAATGAGCAGTTCTTC,CASSFSGDGNEQFF
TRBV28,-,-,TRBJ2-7,TGTGCCAGCAGCCCCAGGGAAGATTACGAGCAGTACTTC,CASSPREDYEQYF
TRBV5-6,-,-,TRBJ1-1,TGTGCCAGCAGCGCGGAGGGCGGGGTGGGCACTGAAGCTTTCTTT,CASSAEGGVGTEAFF